This record concerns one TCR beta chain sequence. What it recognizes is unknown. The record originates from a study of cytotoxic CD8 clonotypes in ibrutinib-treated CLL. As for the study in general: Responses: roughly 25 partial, 2 complete; after median about 68 months, roughly 15 stayed remitted, roughly 12 progressed. Per sample, productive templates averaged roughly 230,000 and productive rearrangements averaged roughly 91,000. General observations from the study: Clonality, elevated at ibrutinib response, dropped back toward baseline at progression.

The sequencing depth, 1 in 200,000 to 1 in 1 million T cells, was the target. The data were produced by immunoSEQ multiplex PCR, yet TCRdb's version contains in-frame clones alone and is incomplete. The table shows approximately 320,000 clones, with under 70% occurring only once. V was clipped by 10 bases and J by 5 bases, with 19 bases between them. Germline CDR1 ENHRY, CDR2 SYGVKD. The CDR3 loop spans 14 amino acids. The material was PBMCs, obtained after 36 months of ibrutinib treatment. The clonotype comes from a human donor with chronic lymphocytic leukemia. The V gene is TRBV10-3, the J gene TRBJ2-3; tentative D call: TRBD1 (7 bases). CDR3 amino acids: CATRQGGVIDTQYF. CDR3 DNA sequence: TGTGCCACCCGTCAGGGGGGCGTGATAGATACGCAGTATTTT.